The clone carrying this T cell receptor beta chain was recorded at least ten times. Its specificity is not known. These data belong to a study of regulatory T cells in long-lasting Graves disease. Study-wide points: TRBV28, TRBJ1-2 and TRBJ2-5 were segments that persistent disease favored.

Documented time point: newly diagnosed GD, antithyroid drugs for less than 3 months. Researchers made the TCR library from RNA that was extracted from PBMCs. The collection involved drawing 8 to 9 milliliters of peripheral blood into EDTA tubes. Relying on iRepertoire HTBI primers and Arm-PCR of CDR3 regions, the team built TCR beta libraries. MiXCR was run by TCRdb on the multiplex PCR reads, yielding one entry per CDR3 protein. The sample carries 200,000 to 250,000 distinct CDR3 sequences, about 16% recorded once. The CDR3 extends over 16 amino acids. Per germline, CDR1 MGHRA and CDR2 YSYEKL. With 0 bases clipped from V and 2 bases from J, the junction kept 3 bases outside the gene matches.

The sequencing used peripheral blood mononuclear cells (PBMCs), collected at new diagnosis, from a patient treated with antithyroid drugs. The TCR sequence derives from a female donor with Graves disease. This rearrangement joins TRBV4-1 to TRBJ2-5, with TRBD1 identical over 10 bases. CDR3 residues: CASSQDRTGGQETQYF. CDR3 nucleotide sequence: TGCGCCAGCAGCCAAGATAGGACAGGGGGTCAAGAGACCCAGTACTTC.